Included here is one TCR beta chain sequence, with context. Its antigen is currently unknown. Libraries were prepared by immunoSEQ multiplex PCR; TCRdb keeps only in-frame clonotypes and omits some of them. The sample shows 550,000 to 700,000 clones, 55% to 85% of them seen only once. This record belongs to a study of shared clonotypes between healthy human individuals. Findings and caveats of the study: Sequencing depth was predicted to influence how clonotypes are shared among donors. Generally, naive subsets (rather than memory subsets) showed larger estimated richness.

V shed 5 bases and J 0 bases; nucleotides not matched to a gene: 7. The CDR3 runs 16 residues. CDR1 is SGHAT and CDR2 is FQNNGV in the germline V gene. The receptor was isolated from a woman under 40 in good health. V usage is TRBV11-2 and J usage is TRBJ2-7; TRBD2 aligns across 10 bases. Sequencing was done on a sample of memory CD4+ T cells sorted from blood. Subset indicated: CD45RA-negative fraction. This CDR3 reads CASSPGTSAVSYEQYF. CDR3 sequence (DNA): TGTGCCAGCAGCCCAGGGACTAGCGCTGTCTCCTACGAGCAGTACTTC.